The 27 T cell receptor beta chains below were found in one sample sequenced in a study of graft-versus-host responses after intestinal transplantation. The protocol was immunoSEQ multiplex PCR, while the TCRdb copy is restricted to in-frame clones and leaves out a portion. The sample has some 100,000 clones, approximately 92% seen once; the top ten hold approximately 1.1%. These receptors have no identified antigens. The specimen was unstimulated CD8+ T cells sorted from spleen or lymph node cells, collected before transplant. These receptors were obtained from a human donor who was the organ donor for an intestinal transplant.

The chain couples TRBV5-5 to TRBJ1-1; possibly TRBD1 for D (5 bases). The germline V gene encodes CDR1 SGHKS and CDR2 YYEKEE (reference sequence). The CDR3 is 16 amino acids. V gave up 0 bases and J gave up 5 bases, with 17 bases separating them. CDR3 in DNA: TGTGCCAGCAGCTTGGTGTCAGGGCTAATGGGGACTGAAGCTTTCTTT. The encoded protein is CASSLVSGLMGTEAFF.

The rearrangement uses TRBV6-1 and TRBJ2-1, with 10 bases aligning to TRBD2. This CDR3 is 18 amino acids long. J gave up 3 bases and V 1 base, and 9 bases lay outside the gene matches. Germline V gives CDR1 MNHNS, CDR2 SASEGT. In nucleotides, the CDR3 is TGTGCCAGCAGTGAAGAAGATCTAGCGGGAGTGGTCTACAATGAGCAGTTCTTC. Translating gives CASSEEDLAGVVYNEQFF.

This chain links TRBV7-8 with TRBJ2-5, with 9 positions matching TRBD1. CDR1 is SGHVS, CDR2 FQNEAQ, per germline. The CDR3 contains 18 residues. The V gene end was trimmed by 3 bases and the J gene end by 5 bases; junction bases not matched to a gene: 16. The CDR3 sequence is CASSLLRGDREDWETQYF. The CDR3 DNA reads TGTGCCAGCAGCTTGCTAAGAGGGGACAGGGAAGATTGGGAGACCCAGTACTTC. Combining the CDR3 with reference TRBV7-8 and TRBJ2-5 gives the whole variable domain GAGVSQSPRYKVAKRGQDVALRCDPISGHVSLFWYQQALGQGPEFLTYFQNEAQLDKSGLPSDRFFAERPEGSVSTLKIQRTQQEDSAVYLCASSLLRGDREDWETQYFGPGTRLLVL.

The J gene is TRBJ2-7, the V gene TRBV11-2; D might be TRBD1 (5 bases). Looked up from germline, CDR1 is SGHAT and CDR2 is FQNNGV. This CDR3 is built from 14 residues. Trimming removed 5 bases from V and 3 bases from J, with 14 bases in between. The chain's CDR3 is CASSPTGHRYEQYF. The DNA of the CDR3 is TGTGCCAGCAGCCCAACTGGACACCGCTACGAGCAGTACTTC.

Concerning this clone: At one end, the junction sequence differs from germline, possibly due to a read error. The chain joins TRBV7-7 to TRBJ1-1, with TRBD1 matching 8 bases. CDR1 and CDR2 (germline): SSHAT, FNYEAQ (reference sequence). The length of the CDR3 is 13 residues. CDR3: CASSYMTGAEAFF. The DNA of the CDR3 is TGTGCTAGCAGCTATATGACAGGGGCTGAAGCTTTCTTT.

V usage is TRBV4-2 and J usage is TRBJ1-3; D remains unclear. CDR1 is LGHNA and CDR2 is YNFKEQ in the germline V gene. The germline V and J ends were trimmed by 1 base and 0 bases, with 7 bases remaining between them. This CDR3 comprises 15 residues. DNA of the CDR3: TGTGCCAGCAGCCAAGGCGGCAGCTCTGGAAACACCATATATTTT. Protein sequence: CASSQGGSSGNTIYF.

Here the CDR3 reads CASSEASGNYGYTF. CDR3 in DNA: TGTGCCAGCAGTGAAGCTTCAGGGAACTATGGCTACACCTTC. V is TRBV2 and J is TRBJ1-2, with D perhaps matching TRBD1 (5 bases). This CDR3 is 14 amino acids long. V lost 0 bases and J 2 bases, leaving 7 bases between the germline ends. Germline V lookup: CDR1 SNHLY, CDR2 FYNNEI.

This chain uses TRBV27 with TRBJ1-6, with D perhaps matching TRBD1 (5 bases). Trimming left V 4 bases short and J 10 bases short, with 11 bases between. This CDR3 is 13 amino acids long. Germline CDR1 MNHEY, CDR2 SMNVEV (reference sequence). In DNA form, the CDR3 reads TGTGCCAGCAGTTGGGGCTCAAGGTCACCCCTCCACTTT. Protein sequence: CASSWGSRSPLHF.

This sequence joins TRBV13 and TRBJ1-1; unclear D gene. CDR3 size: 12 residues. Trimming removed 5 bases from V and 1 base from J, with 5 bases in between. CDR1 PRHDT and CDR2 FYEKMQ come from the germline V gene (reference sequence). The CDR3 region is CASSPSNTEAFF. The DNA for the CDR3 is TGTGCCAGCAGCCCCTCGAACACTGAAGCTTTCTTT.

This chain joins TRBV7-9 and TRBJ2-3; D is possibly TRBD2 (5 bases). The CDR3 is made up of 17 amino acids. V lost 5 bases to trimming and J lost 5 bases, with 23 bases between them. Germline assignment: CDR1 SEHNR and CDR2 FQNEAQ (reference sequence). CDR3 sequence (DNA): TGTGCCAGCAGCCCGCCCAGATGGGGTGCGAGGGAAGATACGCAGTATTTT. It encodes CASSPPRWGAREDTQYF.

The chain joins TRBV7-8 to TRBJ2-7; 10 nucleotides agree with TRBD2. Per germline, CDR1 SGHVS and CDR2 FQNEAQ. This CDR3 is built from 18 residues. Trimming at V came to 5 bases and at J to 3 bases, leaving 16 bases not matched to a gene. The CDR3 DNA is TGTGCCAGCAGCCGCGGGCTAGCGGGAGCCCAATCCTACTACGAGCAGTACTTC. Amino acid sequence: CASSRGLAGAQSYYEQYF.

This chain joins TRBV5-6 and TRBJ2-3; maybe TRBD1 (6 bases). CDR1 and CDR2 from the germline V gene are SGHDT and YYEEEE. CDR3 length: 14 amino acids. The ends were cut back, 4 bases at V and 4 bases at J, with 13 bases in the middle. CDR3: CASSVQGFADTQYF. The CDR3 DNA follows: TGTGCCAGCAGCGTCCAGGGGTTTGCAGATACGCAGTATTTT.

The CDR3 sequence is CASSFAPRYEQYF. The DNA of the CDR3 is TGTGCCAGCAGCTTTGCACCTAGGTACGAGCAGTACTTC. The chain carries TRBV7-2 and TRBJ2-7, with unresolved D. V lost 3 bases, J lost 4 bases, and 10 bases lay in between. CDR1 is SGHTA, CDR2 FQGNSA, per germline. The CDR3 consists of 13 residues.

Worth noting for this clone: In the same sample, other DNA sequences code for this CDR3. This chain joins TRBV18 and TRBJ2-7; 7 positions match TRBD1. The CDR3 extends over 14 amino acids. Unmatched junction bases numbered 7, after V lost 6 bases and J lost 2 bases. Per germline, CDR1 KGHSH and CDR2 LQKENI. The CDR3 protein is CASSPRDSPYEQYF. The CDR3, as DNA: TGTGCCAGCTCGCCCCGGGACAGTCCCTACGAGCAGTACTTC.

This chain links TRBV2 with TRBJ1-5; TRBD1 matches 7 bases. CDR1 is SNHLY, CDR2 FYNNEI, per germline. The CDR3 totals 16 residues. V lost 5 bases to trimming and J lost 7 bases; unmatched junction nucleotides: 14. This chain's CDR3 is CASSSGPTGMGQPQHF. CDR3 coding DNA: TGTGCCAGCAGTAGCGGTCCGACAGGGATGGGACAGCCCCAGCATTTT.

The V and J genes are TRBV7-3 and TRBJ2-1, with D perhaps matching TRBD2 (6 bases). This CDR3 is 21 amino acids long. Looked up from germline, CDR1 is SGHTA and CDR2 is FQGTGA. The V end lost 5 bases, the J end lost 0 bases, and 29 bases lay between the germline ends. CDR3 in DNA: TGTGCCAGCAGCCTCAACAACCACCGGGACTTACTCCGGAGCTCCTACAATGAGCAGTTCTTC. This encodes CASSLNNHRDLLRSSYNEQFF.

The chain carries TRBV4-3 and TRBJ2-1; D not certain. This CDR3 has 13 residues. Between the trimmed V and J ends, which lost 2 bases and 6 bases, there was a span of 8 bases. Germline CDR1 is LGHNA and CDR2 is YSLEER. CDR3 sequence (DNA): TGCGCCAGCAGCCAAAATCGTGTCAATGAGCAGTTCTTC. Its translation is CASSQNRVNEQFF.

The CDR3 DNA sequence: TGTGCCAGCAGTTTATTGCTGGGCAGGGGGCCCTACGAGCAGTACTTC. It codes for CASSLLLGRGPYEQYF. This chain links TRBV27 with TRBJ2-7; 8 nucleotides agree with TRBD1. Germline loops: CDR1 MNHEY, CDR2 SMNVEV (reference sequence). The CDR3 runs 16 residues. The ends lost 1 base at V and 2 bases at J; junction bases unmatched: 7.

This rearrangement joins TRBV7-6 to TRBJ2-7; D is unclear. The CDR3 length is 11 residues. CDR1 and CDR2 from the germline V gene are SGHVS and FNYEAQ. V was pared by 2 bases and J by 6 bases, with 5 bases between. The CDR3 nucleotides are TGTGCCAGCAGCTTATCAGGCGAGCAGTACTTC. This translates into CASSLSGEQYF.

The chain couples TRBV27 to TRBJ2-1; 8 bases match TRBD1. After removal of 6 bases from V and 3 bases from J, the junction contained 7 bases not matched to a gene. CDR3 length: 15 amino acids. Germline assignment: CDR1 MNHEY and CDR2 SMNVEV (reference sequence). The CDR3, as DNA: TGTGCCAGCAGCCCTGACAGGGGAGTCTACAATGAGCAGTTCTTC. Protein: CASSPDRGVYNEQFF.

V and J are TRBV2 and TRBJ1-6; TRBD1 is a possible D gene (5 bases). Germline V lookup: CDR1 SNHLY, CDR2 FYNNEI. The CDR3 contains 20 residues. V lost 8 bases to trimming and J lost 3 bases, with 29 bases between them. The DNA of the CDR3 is TGTGCCAGCGCGGACCAAGGGGTTGTTTTTGGGGCTTTCTATAATTCACCCCTCCACTTT. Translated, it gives CASADQGVVFGAFYNSPLHF.

The CDR3 loop reads CASSPDSTTEAFF. CDR3 bases: TGTGCCAGCAGCCCCGATAGTACCACTGAAGCTTTCTTT. V gene TRBV5-6 combines with J gene TRBJ1-1, with D uncertain. Trimming removed 4 bases at V and 4 bases at J, with 11 bases between. Germline-derived CDR1 and CDR2 are SGHDT and YYEEEE. CDR3 length: 13 residues.

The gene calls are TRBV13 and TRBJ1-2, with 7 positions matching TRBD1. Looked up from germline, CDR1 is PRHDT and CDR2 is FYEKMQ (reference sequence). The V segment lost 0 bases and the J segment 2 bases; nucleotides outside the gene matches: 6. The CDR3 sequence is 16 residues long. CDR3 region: CASSLGRTGGNYGYTF. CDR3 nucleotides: TGTGCCAGCAGCTTAGGCAGGACAGGAGGCAACTATGGCTACACCTTC.

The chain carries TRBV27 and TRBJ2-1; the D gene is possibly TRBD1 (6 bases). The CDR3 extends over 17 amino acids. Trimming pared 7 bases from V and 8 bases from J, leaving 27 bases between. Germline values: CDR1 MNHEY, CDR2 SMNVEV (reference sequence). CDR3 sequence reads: CASTKLWEQGGWDEQFF. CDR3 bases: TGTGCCAGCACAAAACTTTGGGAACAGGGCGGTTGGGATGAGCAGTTCTTC.

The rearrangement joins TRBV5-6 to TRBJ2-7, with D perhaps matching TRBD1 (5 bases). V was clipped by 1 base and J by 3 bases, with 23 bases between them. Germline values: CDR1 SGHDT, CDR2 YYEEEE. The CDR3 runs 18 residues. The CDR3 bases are TGTGCCAGCAGCTTGCGCCGCTTGGTGTGGGGCTCCCACTACGAGCAGTACTTC. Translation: CASSLRRLVWGSHYEQYF. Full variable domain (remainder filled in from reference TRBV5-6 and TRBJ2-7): DAGVTQSPTHLIKTRGQQVTLRCSPKSGHDTVSWYQQALGQGPQFIFQYYEEEERQRGNFPDRFSGHQFPNYSSELNVNALLLGDSALYLCASSLRRLVWGSHYEQYFGPGTRLTVT.

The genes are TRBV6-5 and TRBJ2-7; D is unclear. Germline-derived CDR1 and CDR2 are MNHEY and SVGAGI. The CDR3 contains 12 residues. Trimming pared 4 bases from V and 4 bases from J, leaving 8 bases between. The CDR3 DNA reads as TGTGCCAGCAGTTTCCCCCCGTACGAGCAGTACTTC. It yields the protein CASSFPPYEQYF.

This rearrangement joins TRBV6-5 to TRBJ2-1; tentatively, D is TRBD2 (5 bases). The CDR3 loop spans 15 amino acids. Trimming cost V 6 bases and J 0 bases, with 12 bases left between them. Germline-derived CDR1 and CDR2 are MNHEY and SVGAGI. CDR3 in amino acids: CASRTRESSYNEQFF. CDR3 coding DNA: TGTGCCAGCAGGACACGGGAAAGCTCCTACAATGAGCAGTTCTTC.